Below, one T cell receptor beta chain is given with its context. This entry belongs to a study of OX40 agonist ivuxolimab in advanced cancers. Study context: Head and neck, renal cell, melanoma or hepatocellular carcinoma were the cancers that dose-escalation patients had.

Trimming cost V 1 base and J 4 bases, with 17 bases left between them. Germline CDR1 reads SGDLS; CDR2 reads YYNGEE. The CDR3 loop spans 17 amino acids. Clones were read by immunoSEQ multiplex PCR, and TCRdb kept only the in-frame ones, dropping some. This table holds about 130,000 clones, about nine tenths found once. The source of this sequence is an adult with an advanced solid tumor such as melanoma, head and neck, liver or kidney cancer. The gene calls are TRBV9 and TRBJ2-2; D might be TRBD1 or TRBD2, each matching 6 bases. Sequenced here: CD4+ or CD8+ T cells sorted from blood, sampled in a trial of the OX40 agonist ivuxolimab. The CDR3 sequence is CASSVRGGQGGTGELFF. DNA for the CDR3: TGTGCCAGCAGCGTAAGAGGGGGGCAGGGTGGCACCGGGGAGCTGTTTTTT.